The 27 T cell receptor beta chains below all came from one sample that was sequenced in a study of blood T cell repertoires in COVID-19. Measured with immunoSEQ multiplex PCR; TCRdb has only the in-frame clones, and not every one. The top ten hold 2.6% of the sample, which has 140,000 or so clones, approximately 81% seen once. Sequencing was done on a sample of peripheral blood. Receptors originate from a human donor with acute or convalescent COVID-19. The donor label of this sample is uncertain.

This chain links TRBV6-5 with TRBJ2-2; a possible D gene is TRBD1 (6 bases). The CDR3 runs to 15 residues. Trimming pared 7 bases from V and 5 bases from J, leaving 17 bases between. Germline-derived CDR1 and CDR2 are MNHEY and SVGAGI. The CDR3 protein is CASTIHRVKTGELFF. The CDR3 nucleotides read TGTGCCAGCACGATACACAGGGTCAAGACCGGGGAGCTGTTTTTT.

The chain uses TRBV7-9 and TRBJ2-2; TRBD2 matches 8 bases. The CDR3 has 17 amino acids. V gave up 1 base and J gave up 3 bases; unmatched junction bases: 7. Germline V gene lookup returns CDR1 SEHNR and CDR2 FQNEAQ (reference sequence). The CDR3 sequence: CASSLGVSGDYTGELFF. The DNA for the CDR3 is TGTGCCAGCAGCTTAGGGGTTAGCGGGGACTACACCGGGGAGCTGTTTTTT. The complete variable domain, with remaining parts taken from reference TRBV7-9 and TRBJ2-2, reads DTGVSQNPRHKITKRGQNVTFRCDPISEHNRLYWYRQTLGQGPEFLTYFQNEAQLEKSRLLSDRFSAERPKGSFSTLEIQRTEQGDSAMYLCASSLGVSGDYTGELFFGEGSRLTVL.

The chain joins TRBV5-4 to TRBJ2-7; possibly TRBD1 for D (5 bases). The length of the CDR3 is 14 residues. Germline lookup yields CDR1 SGHNT and CDR2 YYREEE (reference sequence). Trimming left V 3 bases short and J 2 bases short, with 12 bases between. The CDR3 region has the DNA TGTGCCAGCAGCTCAACAGGTACCACCTACGAGCAGTACTTC. Translating gives CASSSTGTTYEQYF.

The J gene is TRBJ1-6, the V gene TRBV28; 7 bases are a match to TRBD1. The V gene end was trimmed by 5 bases and the J gene end by 7 bases; junction bases not matched to a gene: 8. From germline, CDR1 is MDHEN and CDR2 SYDVKM. This CDR3 contains 15 residues. For the CDR3, the DNA is TGTGCCAGCAGTCCCGAGGGACAGCTAAATTCACCCCTCCACTTT. As protein: CASSPEGQLNSPLHF.

This clone was seen a handful of times. The chain recombines TRBV9 with TRBJ2-1; 10 bases agree with TRBD2. This CDR3 is 15 amino acids long. V was pared by 3 bases and J by 8 bases, with 8 bases of the junction left unmatched. CDR1 SGDLS and CDR2 YYNGEE come from the germline V gene. In DNA, the CDR3 is TGTGCCAGCAGCGCCTTAGCGGGAGGCGGGGATGAGCAGTTCTTC. This encodes CASSALAGGGDEQFF.

To note about this clone: The same CDR3 can be traced to other DNA sequences in this sample. This rearrangement joins TRBV5-4 to TRBJ1-2; 9 bases match TRBD1. V gave up 3 bases and J gave up 1 base; unmatched junction bases: 4. From germline, CDR1 is SGHNT and CDR2 YYREEE (reference sequence). CDR3 size: 15 residues. CDR3 bases: TGTGCCAGCAGCTCCCCGGGACAGGGTAACTATGGCTACACCTTC. It is translated as CASSSPGQGNYGYTF.

V gene TRBV27 combines with J gene TRBJ2-7; a weak D match, TRBD1 (10 bases). V shed 9 bases and J shed 2 bases, with 29 bases lying between them. Germline values: CDR1 MNHEY, CDR2 SMNVEV (reference sequence). The CDR3 loop spans 18 amino acids. The CDR3 DNA follows: TGTGCCAGTAGACAGGGACAGGGGCGAGAGCGGGGGGCCTACGAGCAGTACTTC. It specifies CASRQGQGRERGAYEQYF.

In the case of this clone: This CDR3 is also generated by other DNA sequences in the sample. The V and J genes are TRBV7-2 and TRBJ2-3, with 7 bases identical to TRBD1. The CDR3 is 14 residues long. Germline V gene data show CDR1 as SGHTA and CDR2 as FQGNSA. J lost 5 bases, V lost 5 bases, and 7 bases had no gene match. CDR3 sequence reads: CASSRDRGGDTQYF. The DNA for the CDR3 is TGTGCCAGCAGCCGGGACAGAGGTGGAGATACGCAGTATTTT.

This clone was picked up a small number of times. The CDR3 spells CAWSVLGGGNQPQHF. CDR3 sequence (DNA): TGTGCCTGGAGTGTACTTGGAGGAGGCAATCAGCCCCAGCATTTT. V and J are TRBV30 and TRBJ1-5; D unclear. V was cut by 0 bases and J by 2 bases, with 11 bases left in between. CDR1 and CDR2 from the germline V gene are GTSNPN and SVGIG (reference sequence). The CDR3 extends over 15 amino acids. The variable domain in full, with the rest retrieved from reference TRBV30 and TRBJ1-5, is SQTIHQWPATLVQPVGSPLSLECTVEGTSNPNLYWYRQAAGRGLQLLFYSVGIGQISSEVPQNLSASRPQDRQFILSSKKLLLSDSGFYLCAWSVLGGGNQPQHFGDGTRLSIL.

The rearrangement uses TRBV5-1 and TRBJ1-2; D might be TRBD1 (6 bases). The CDR3 covers 14 residues. V lost 4 bases and J lost 1, with 11 bases in between. Germline lookup yields CDR1 SGHRS and CDR2 YFSETQ. The CDR3 is CASSRPDSNYGYTF. The CDR3 region has the DNA TGCGCCAGCAGCCGCCCGGACAGTAACTATGGCTACACCTTC.

V is TRBV6-6 and J is TRBJ2-1; D is perhaps TRBD2 (5 bases). V lost 0 bases, J lost 2 bases, and 5 bases lay in between. Germline V CDR1 and CDR2: MNHNY, SVGAGI (reference sequence). The CDR3 spans 14 residues. CDR3: CASSYSGAYNEQFF. In nucleotides, the CDR3 is TGTGCCAGCAGTTACTCGGGAGCCTACAATGAGCAGTTCTTC.

Written as DNA, the CDR3 is TGCGCCAGCAGTCAGGGGGCCGTTGGGGCTTGGGAGACCCAGTACTTC. It is translated as CASSQGAVGAWETQYF. The J gene is TRBJ2-5, the V gene TRBV5-1, with 8 bases identical to TRBD1. V lost 5 bases and J lost 5; bases outside the gene matches: 14. The V gene's germline CDR1 is SGHRS and CDR2 YFSETQ. The CDR3 contains 16 residues.

The chain links TRBV18 to TRBJ2-3; the match to TRBD1 covers 10 bases. Germline loops: CDR1 KGHSH, CDR2 LQKENI. The length of the CDR3 is 16 residues. Germline trimming cut 3 bases from V and 0 bases from J; bases unmatched to any gene: 3. CDR3 sequence (DNA): TGTGCCAGCTCACCTCAGACAGGGGGCAGCACAGATACGCAGTATTTT. As protein: CASSPQTGGSTDTQYF.

The CDR3 DNA is TGTGCCAGCAGCAGGGGACAGTACTCTGGAAACACCATATATTTT. Translated: CASSRGQYSGNTIYF. The gene calls are TRBV7-9 and TRBJ1-3; 7 bases align to TRBD1. The V segment lost 5 bases and the J segment 0 bases; nucleotides outside the gene matches: 4. Germline V gives CDR1 SEHNR, CDR2 FQNEAQ (reference sequence). This CDR3 is 15 amino acids long.

This rearrangement joins TRBV5-1 to TRBJ2-5, with 8 bases aligning to TRBD1. With 5 bases clipped from V and 4 bases from J, the junction kept 10 bases outside the gene matches. This CDR3 comprises 15 residues. Looked up from germline, CDR1 is SGHRS and CDR2 is YFSETQ. The CDR3 DNA is TGCGCCAGCAGGATGTCCTGGACAGGGCGAGAGACCCAGTACTTC. Its translation is CASRMSWTGRETQYF.

The genes are TRBV7-9 and TRBJ1-1, with D tentatively TRBD1 (6 bases). Per germline, CDR1 SEHNR and CDR2 FQNEAQ (reference sequence). Between the trimmed V and J ends, which lost 3 bases and 12 bases, there was a span of 20 bases. The CDR3 sequence is 14 residues long. The CDR3 here is CASSFADRPTWSFF. The CDR3 DNA sequence: TGTGCCAGCAGCTTCGCTGACAGGCCTACCTGGTCTTTCTTT.

The chain recombines TRBV7-8 with TRBJ1-1, with D hard to call. Germline V gene lookup returns CDR1 SGHVS and CDR2 FQNEAQ. Trimming removed 7 bases from V and 3 bases from J, with 15 bases in between. This CDR3 has 14 amino acids. In DNA, the CDR3 is TGTGCCAGCAACTTCGGTGGGCAGGACACTGAAGCTTTCTTT. It yields the protein CASNFGGQDTEAFF.

This clone appeared once. The chain employs TRBV9 and TRBJ2-1; 9 positions agree with TRBD2. The ends lost 2 bases at V and 6 bases at J; junction bases unmatched: 6. Germline V gene lookup returns CDR1 SGDLS and CDR2 YYNGEE. This CDR3 spans 15 amino acids. The CDR3 loop is CASSVELAGFNEQFF. DNA for the CDR3: TGTGCCAGCAGCGTGGAGCTAGCGGGATTCAATGAGCAGTTCTTC. Full variable domain (rest looked up from reference TRBV9 and TRBJ2-1): DSGVTQTPKHLITATGQRVTLRCSPRSGDLSVYWYQQSLDQGLQFLIQYYNGEERAKGNILERFSAQQFPDLHSELNLSSLELGDSALYFCASSVELAGFNEQFFGPGTRLTVL.

This clone appeared once. This sequence joins TRBV13 and TRBJ2-7; a weak D match, TRBD2 (6 bases). V lost 5 bases to trimming and J lost 6 bases, with 20 bases between them. From germline, CDR1 is PRHDT and CDR2 FYEKMQ (reference sequence). The CDR3 runs to 15 residues. DNA for the CDR3: TGTGCCAGCAGCCCAACTAGCTACTCGATCGGCGAGCAGTACTTC. This sequence encodes CASSPTSYSIGEQYF.

The V gene is TRBV9, the J gene TRBJ2-3; no clear D gene. The CDR3 has 13 amino acids. V shed 4 bases and J shed 1 base, with 7 bases lying between them. Germline values: CDR1 SGDLS, CDR2 YYNGEE. CDR3 protein: CASSQIGTDTQYF. As DNA, the CDR3 is TGTGCCAGCAGCCAAATTGGCACAGATACGCAGTATTTT.

The V and J genes are TRBV6-5 and TRBJ1-1; D call uncertain. CDR1 is MNHEY and CDR2 is SVGAGI in the germline V gene. V was trimmed by 2 bases and J by 1 base, leaving 11 bases between them. The CDR3 loop spans 15 amino acids. The CDR3 region is CASSYGGWQNTEAFF. The DNA for the CDR3 is TGTGCCAGCAGTTACGGTGGTTGGCAGAACACTGAAGCTTTCTTT.

The chain combines TRBV11-3 with TRBJ2-7; weak D call: TRBD1 (6 bases). The CDR3 spans 14 residues. V was trimmed by 1 base and J by 7 bases, leaving 14 bases between them. From germline, CDR1 is SGHNT and CDR2 YENEEA. The CDR3 region is CASSLGQGWGEQYF. In DNA form, the CDR3 reads TGTGCCAGCAGCTTAGGGCAGGGGTGGGGAGAGCAGTACTTC.

V gene TRBV30 combines with J gene TRBJ2-5, with D maybe TRBD2 (6 bases). V lost 2 bases to trimming and J lost 7 bases, with 14 bases between them. Germline CDR1 reads GTSNPN; CDR2 reads SVGIG (reference sequence). The CDR3 sequence is 13 residues long. CDR3 protein: CAWSRLAKVTQYF. As DNA, the CDR3 is TGTGCCTGGAGTAGGCTAGCGAAGGTGACCCAGTACTTC. Complete variable domain (other parts from reference TRBV30 and TRBJ2-5): SQTIHQWPATLVQPVGSPLSLECTVEGTSNPNLYWYRQAAGRGLQLLFYSVGIGQISSEVPQNLSASRPQDRQFILSSKKLLLSDSGFYLCAWSRLAKVTQYFGPGTRLLVL.

The rearrangement joins TRBV12-5 to TRBJ1-5, with a weak D call TRBD1 (6 bases). Trimming stripped 4 bases from V and 0 bases from J, with 10 bases between. Germline assignment: CDR1 LGHNT and CDR2 FRNRAP. The CDR3 loop spans 15 amino acids. The CDR3 region is CASGSGQNSNQPQHF. The CDR3 DNA sequence: TGTGCTAGTGGTTCCGGACAGAATAGCAATCAGCCCCAGCATTTT. Looking up the rest from reference TRBV12-5 and TRBJ1-5 gives the full variable domain: DARVTQTPRHKVTEMGQEVTMRCQPILGHNTVFWYRQTMMQGLELLAYFRNRAPLDDSGMPKDRFSAEMPDATLATLKIQPSEPRDSAVYFCASGSGQNSNQPQHFGDGTRLSIL.

The CDR3 DNA follows: TGTGCCAGCAGTTACTTTACGGCTAGCGGGGGGGCCAGCGACGAGCAGTACTTC. Translating gives CASSYFTASGGASDEQYF. J is TRBJ2-7 and V is TRBV6-2 or TRBV6-3; 12 nucleotides match TRBD2. The CDR3 length is 18 residues. The germline V gene encodes CDR1 MNHEY and CDR2 SVGEGT. Trimming took 1 base from V and 5 from J; bases not matched to a gene: 12.

The rearrangement links TRBV20-1 to TRBJ2-1; 7 positions agree with TRBD2. This CDR3 contains 16 residues. V gave up 3 bases and J gave up 3 bases; unmatched junction bases: 11. Germline loops: CDR1 DFQATT, CDR2 SNEGSKA (reference sequence). For the CDR3, the DNA is TGCAGTGCTAGTCGCCGGACTAGTAAGGTCTACAATGAGCAGTTCTTC. Amino acids: CSASRRTSKVYNEQFF.

The V and J genes are TRBV5-4 and TRBJ2-3, with 7 bases fitting TRBD2. The J segment lost 5 bases and the V segment lost 3 bases, leaving 0 bases of the junction unmatched. There are 12 residues in the CDR3. Germline CDR1 and CDR2: SGHNT and YYREEE (reference sequence). Here the CDR3 DNA reads TGTGCCAGCAGCTGGGGGGGAGATACGCAGTATTTT. It encodes CASSWGGDTQYF. The full variable domain, with the rest looked up from reference TRBV5-4 and TRBJ2-3, is ETGVTQSPTHLIKTRGQQVTLRCSSQSGHNTVSWYQQALGQGPQFIFQYYREEENGRGNFPPRFSGLQFPNYSSELNVNALELDDSALYLCASSWGGDTQYFGPGTRLTVL.